These 22 T cell receptor beta chains were all obtained from the same sample, sequenced in a study of cytomegalovirus exposure and HLA in healthy donors. Primers: 60 Vbeta forward and 13 Jbeta reverse. Profiled with immunoSEQ multiplex PCR; TCRdb holds only in-frame clones, not every one. This table holds 200,000 to 250,000 clones, 82% found once. Sequencing was carried out using PBMCs. The receptors here all came from a woman aged 40 to 49 in good health and CMV-seronegative.

This chain joins TRBV14 and TRBJ2-7, with TRBD2 as a possible D gene (5 bases). This CDR3 is built from 14 residues. Trimming removed 1 base at V and 3 bases at J, with 10 bases between. The V gene's germline CDR1 is SGHDN and CDR2 FVKESK. Here the CDR3 reads CASSQGTFSYEQYF. The CDR3, as DNA: TGTGCCAGCAGCCAAGGGACTTTTAGCTACGAGCAGTACTTC.

The chain combines TRBV6-6 with TRBJ2-4, with 12 nucleotides matching TRBD2. The length of the CDR3 is 16 residues. Germline CDR1 and CDR2: MNHNY and SVGAGI (reference sequence). After removal of 6 bases from V and 4 bases from J, the junction contained 7 bases not matched to a gene. In nucleotides, the CDR3 is TGTGCCAGCAGCGGACTAGCGGGACTAATTAAAAACATTCAGTACTTC. This encodes CASSGLAGLIKNIQYF.

The chain employs TRBV7-6 and TRBJ2-5; no definite D call. V lost 5 bases and J 11 bases, leaving 12 bases between the germline ends. CDR1 and CDR2 (germline): SGHVS, FNYEAQ. The CDR3 loop spans 11 amino acids. CDR3 DNA sequence: TGTGCCAGCAGCCCGGGTATGGAGCAGTACTTC. As protein: CASSPGMEQYF.

The chain carries TRBV5-5 and TRBJ1-1; D is uncertain. V shed 0 bases and J shed 7 bases, with 7 bases lying between them. The CDR3 length is 12 residues. Germline V CDR1 and CDR2: SGHKS, YYEKEE (reference sequence). In DNA, the CDR3 is TGTGCCAGCAGCTTGGACAGCCATGAAGCTTTCTTT. This translates into CASSLDSHEAFF.

V usage is TRBV28 and J usage is TRBJ1-1; no clear D gene. The CDR3 length is 13 residues. The germline gives CDR1 MDHEN, CDR2 SYDVKM. The V and J ends lost 5 bases and 6 bases respectively, with 13 bases between them. The CDR3 DNA is TGTGCCAGCAGTAAGGGAGCCCGCCCTGAAGCTTTCTTT. It yields the protein CASSKGARPEAFF. Combining the CDR3 with reference TRBV28 and TRBJ1-1 gives the whole variable domain DVKVTQSSRYLVKRTGEKVFLECVQDMDHENMFWYRQDPGLGLRLIYFSYDVKMKEKGDIPEGYSVSREKKERFSLILESASTNQTSMYLCASSKGARPEAFFGQGTRLTVV.

The sample holds a few counts of this clone. This rearrangement joins TRBV2 to TRBJ2-2, with 9 positions matching TRBD1. V lost 4 bases to trimming and J lost 5 bases; unmatched junction nucleotides: 8. The CDR3 consists of 16 residues. The germline V gene encodes CDR1 SNHLY and CDR2 FYNNEI. CDR3 DNA sequence: TGTGCCAGCAGTGGCGTCGAGACAGGGGGAACCGGGGAGCTGTTTTTT. It is translated as CASSGVETGGTGELFF. Together with reference TRBV2 and TRBJ2-2, the CDR3 gives the full variable domain: EPEVTQTPSHQVTQMGQEVILRCVPISNHLYFYWYRQILGQKVEFLVSFYNNEISEKSEIFDDQFSVERPDGSNFTLKIRSTKLEDSAMYFCASSGVETGGTGELFFGEGSRLTVL.

This clone showed up just once. This chain connects TRBV9 to TRBJ2-5; D may be TRBD2 (6 bases). The CDR3 spans 16 residues. Germline V CDR1 and CDR2: SGDLS, YYNGEE. Deletions cut 0 bases from V and 0 bases from J, with 12 bases between. The CDR3 sequence is CASSVASGLDQETQYF. For the CDR3, the DNA is TGTGCCAGCAGCGTAGCCAGCGGGCTGGACCAAGAGACCCAGTACTTC.

This clone was picked up a small number of times. The chain uses TRBV9 and TRBJ1-2, with D perhaps TRBD1 (6 bases). The ends were cut back, 0 bases at V and 3 bases at J, with 18 bases in the middle. CDR3 length: 17 amino acids. CDR1 and CDR2 (germline): SGDLS, YYNGEE. The CDR3 bases are TGTGCCAGCAGCGTAGGCGCAATTGGGGAGGGGGACTATGGCTACACCTTC. This codes for CASSVGAIGEGDYGYTF.

This clone has a single count. One junction end does not reproduce the germline sequence, and a read error may be involved. The chain has TRBV5-4 and TRBJ1-1; tentatively, D is TRBD1 (5 bases). Germline values: CDR1 SGHNT, CDR2 YYREEE (reference sequence). The CDR3 is made up of 14 amino acids. The CDR3 DNA reads TGTGCCAGCAGGTTGGAACAGGTGAACACTGAAGCTTTCTTT. Its translation is CASRLEQVNTEAFF.

The rearrangement joins TRBV18 to TRBJ1-1; D is possibly TRBD1 (6 bases). The V gene lost 2 bases and the J gene lost 1 base, with 11 bases spanning the gap. The CDR3 extends over 15 amino acids. Looked up from germline, CDR1 is KGHSH and CDR2 is LQKENI. CDR3 sequence reads: CASSPIPGANTEAFF. CDR3 in DNA: TGTGCCAGCTCACCAATCCCAGGGGCGAACACTGAAGCTTTCTTT. Supplemented by reference TRBV18 and TRBJ1-1, the full variable domain reads NAGVMQNPRHLVRRRGQEARLRCSPMKGHSHVYWYRQLPEEGLKFMVYLQKENIIDESGMPKERFSAEFPKEGPSILRIQQVVRGDSAAYFCASSPIPGANTEAFFGQGTRLTVV.

CDR3 sequence reads: CSADRVNEQFF. The CDR3 DNA sequence: TGCAGTGCAGACAGGGTCAATGAGCAGTTCTTC. This chain links TRBV20-1 with TRBJ2-1; 7 bases are shared with TRBD1. Trimming removed 6 bases from V and 6 bases from J; junction bases left unmatched: 2. CDR1 and CDR2 from the germline V gene are DFQATT and SNEGSKA (reference sequence). The CDR3 length is 11 residues.

The V and J genes are TRBV6-6 and TRBJ2-7, with D perhaps TRBD2 (5 bases). Germline-derived CDR1 and CDR2 are MNHNY and SVGAGI (reference sequence). CDR3 length: 13 amino acids. The V and J ends lost 1 base and 7 bases respectively, with 11 bases between them. The CDR3 region is CASSYYGIEEQYF. For the CDR3, the DNA is TGTGCCAGCAGTTACTACGGGATAGAGGAGCAGTACTTC.

This clone was seen more than once but under ten times. The chain couples TRBV6-5 to TRBJ2-7; 12 positions match TRBD1. CDR1 is MNHEY, CDR2 SVGAGI, per germline. Trimming took 6 bases from V and 6 from J; bases not matched to a gene: 6. The CDR3 length is 14 residues. CDR3: CASSRDRGRGEQYF. CDR3 in DNA: TGTGCCAGCAGCAGGGACAGGGGGCGCGGCGAGCAGTACTTC.

CDR3 amino acids: CASSDRTGSYEQYF. CDR3 sequence (DNA): TGTGCCAGCAGTGACCGGACAGGCTCCTACGAGCAGTACTTC. The chain is built from TRBV25-1 and TRBJ2-7; 7 bases align to TRBD1. CDR1 is MGHDK and CDR2 is SYGVNS in the germline V gene. The V gene end was trimmed by 3 bases and the J gene end by 0 bases; junction bases not matched to a gene: 2. CDR3 length: 14 residues.

The J gene is TRBJ2-1, the V gene TRBV4-1, with TRBD2 matching over 13 bases. J gave up 0 bases and V 4 bases, and 6 bases lay outside the gene matches. The CDR3 spans 18 residues. The V gene's germline CDR1 is MGHRA and CDR2 YSYEKL. The CDR3 is CASSPTSGRLGSYNEQFF. CDR3 in DNA: TGCGCCAGCAGCCCGACTAGCGGGAGGCTCGGCTCCTACAATGAGCAGTTCTTC.

V gene TRBV5-1 combines with J gene TRBJ2-5; 7 positions match TRBD1. The J call may be mistaken, given a closer DNA end match to TRBJ2-7. The germline CDR1 and CDR2 sequences are SGHRS and YFSETQ. This CDR3 has 13 residues. CDR3 loop: CASSLSTGTEQYF. The CDR3 DNA reads as TGCGCCAGCAGCCTGTCGACAGGGACCGAGCAGTACTTC.

The genes are TRBV27 and TRBJ1-1, with D possibly TRBD1 on 5 matching bases. CDR3 size: 13 residues. Germline V lookup: CDR1 MNHEY, CDR2 SMNVEV (reference sequence). The ends were cut back, 3 bases at V and 3 bases at J, with 8 bases in the middle. The CDR3 sequence: CASSFTGDTEAFF. The CDR3 bases are TGTGCCAGCAGTTTTACAGGAGACACTGAAGCTTTCTTT.

The rearrangement uses TRBV29-1 and TRBJ2-5; D might be TRBD1 (5 bases). Trimming left V 6 bases short and J 9 bases short, with 17 bases between. Per the germline V gene, CDR1 is SQVTM and CDR2 is ANQGSEA. This CDR3 comprises 12 residues. CDR3 protein: CSVLLQVSAQYF. CDR3 coding DNA: TGCAGCGTGCTTTTACAGGTTTCGGCCCAGTACTTC.

Only a few counts were recorded for this clone. The rearrangement joins TRBV7-2 to TRBJ1-1; 7 bases map to TRBD1. V lost 0 bases and J lost 1; bases outside the gene matches: 2. Germline loops: CDR1 SGHTA, CDR2 FQGNSA. The CDR3 sequence is 15 residues long. CDR3 amino acids: CASSLARTGNTEAFF. In DNA, the CDR3 is TGTGCCAGCAGCTTAGCGCGGACAGGGAACACTGAAGCTTTCTTT.

V gene TRBV28 combines with J gene TRBJ1-1; maybe TRBD1 (5 bases). This CDR3 is built from 15 residues. Germline-derived CDR1 and CDR2 are MDHEN and SYDVKM. V lost 1 base and J lost 5, with 14 bases in between. CDR3 DNA: TGTGCCAGCAGTTTATATCTGGTGGGGGGAACTGAAGCTTTCTTT. Its protein product is CASSLYLVGGTEAFF.

This chain links TRBV21-1 with TRBJ2-1; TRBD2 is the table's D call, not checked against the DNA. TRBV21-1 is a recognized pseudogene. This CDR3 has 15 residues. In nucleotides, the CDR3 is TGTGCCAGCAGCAAAGGTATGTATACGAGGGATGAGCAGTTCTTC. It translates to CASSKGMYTRDEQFF.

The chain links TRBV18 to TRBJ2-1; tentatively, D is TRBD1 (5 bases). Germline V gives CDR1 KGHSH, CDR2 LQKENI. The CDR3 contains 14 residues. Trimming cost V 7 bases and J 3 bases, with 13 bases left between them. CDR3 nucleotides: TGTGCCAGCTTCCCTCCAGACAGCTACAATGAGCAGTTCTTC. This sequence encodes CASFPPDSYNEQFF.